This note documents a single T cell receptor beta chain sequence. Its antigen remains unknown. Germline V gene lookup returns CDR1 SEHNR and CDR2 FQNEAQ (reference sequence). The CDR3 is made up of 12 amino acids. Between the trimmed V and J ends, which lost 4 bases and 4 bases, there was a span of 7 bases. The method was immunoSEQ multiplex PCR; TCRdb's version includes in-frame clones alone and lacks a portion of them. The table has almost 750,000 clones, 55% to 75% seen once. The entry originates in a study of shared clonotypes between healthy human individuals. Whole-study findings and limits: Among the subsets, naive ones generally showed larger estimated richness than memory ones.

Source material: memory CD4+ T cells sorted from blood. Noted subset: CD45RA-negative fraction. V usage is TRBV7-9 and J usage is TRBJ1-1; D not resolved. This clonotype was sampled from a woman in her twenties or thirties in good health. The CDR3 coding sequence is TGTGCCAGCAGCTCCCAGAGCACTGAAGCTTTCTTT. Translated: CASSSQSTEAFF.